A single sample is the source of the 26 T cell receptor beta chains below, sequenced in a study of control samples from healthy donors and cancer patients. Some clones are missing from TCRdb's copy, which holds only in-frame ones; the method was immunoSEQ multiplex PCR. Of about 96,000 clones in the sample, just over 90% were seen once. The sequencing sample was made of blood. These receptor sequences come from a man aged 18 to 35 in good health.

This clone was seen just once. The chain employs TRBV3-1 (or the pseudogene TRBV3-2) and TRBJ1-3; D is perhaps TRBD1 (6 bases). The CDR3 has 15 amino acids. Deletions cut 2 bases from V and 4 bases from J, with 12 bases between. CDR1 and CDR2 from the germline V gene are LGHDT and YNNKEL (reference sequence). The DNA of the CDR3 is TGTGCCAGCAGCCAACAACAGGGACTCGGAAACACCATATATTTT. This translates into CASSQQQGLGNTIYF.

The CDR3 loop reads CASSPGADYGYTF. CDR3 nucleotide sequence: TGTGCCAGCTCACCGGGGGCCGACTATGGCTACACCTTC. The chain employs TRBV18 and TRBJ1-2; TRBD1 is a possible D gene (6 bases). CDR3 length equals 13 residues. Germline CDR1 KGHSH, CDR2 LQKENI. Trimming removed 3 bases from V and 3 bases from J, with 8 bases in between.

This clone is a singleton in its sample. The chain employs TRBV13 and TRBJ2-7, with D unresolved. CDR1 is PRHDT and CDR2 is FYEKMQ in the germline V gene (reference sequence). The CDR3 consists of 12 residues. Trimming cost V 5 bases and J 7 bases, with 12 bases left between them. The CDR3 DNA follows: TGTGCCAGCAGCGCCCCTATCGGAGAGCAGTACTTC. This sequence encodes CASSAPIGEQYF.

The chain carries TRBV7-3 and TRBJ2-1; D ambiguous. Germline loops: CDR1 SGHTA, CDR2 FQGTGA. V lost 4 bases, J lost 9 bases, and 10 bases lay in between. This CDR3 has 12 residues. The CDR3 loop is CASSSTGGEQFF. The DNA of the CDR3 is TGTGCCAGCAGCTCTACGGGTGGTGAGCAGTTCTTC.

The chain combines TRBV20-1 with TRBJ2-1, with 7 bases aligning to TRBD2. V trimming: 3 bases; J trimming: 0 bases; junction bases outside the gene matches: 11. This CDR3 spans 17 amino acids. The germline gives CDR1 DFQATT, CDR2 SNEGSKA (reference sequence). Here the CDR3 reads CSASDYRDYISYNEQFF. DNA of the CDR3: TGCAGTGCTAGTGATTACCGGGACTACATCTCCTACAATGAGCAGTTCTTC.

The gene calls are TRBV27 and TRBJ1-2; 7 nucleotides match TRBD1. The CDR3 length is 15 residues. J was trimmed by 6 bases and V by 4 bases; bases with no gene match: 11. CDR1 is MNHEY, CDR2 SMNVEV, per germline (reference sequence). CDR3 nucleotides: TGTGCCAGCAGTTCTTCCCCGACAGGGTATGATGGCTACACCTTC. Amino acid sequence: CASSSSPTGYDGYTF.

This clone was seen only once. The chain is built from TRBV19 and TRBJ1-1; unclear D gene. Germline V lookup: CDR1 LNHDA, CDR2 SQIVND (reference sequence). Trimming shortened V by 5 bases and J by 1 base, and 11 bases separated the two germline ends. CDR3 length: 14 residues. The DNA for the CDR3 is TGTGCCAGTAGTTTAAGGACGGCGAACACTGAAGCTTTCTTT. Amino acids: CASSLRTANTEAFF.

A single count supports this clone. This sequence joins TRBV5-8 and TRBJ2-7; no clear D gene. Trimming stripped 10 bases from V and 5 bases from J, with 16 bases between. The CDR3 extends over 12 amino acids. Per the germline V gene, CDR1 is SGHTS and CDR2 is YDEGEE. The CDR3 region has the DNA TGTGCCTCCGCGGTCCTGACGGACGAGCAGTACTTC. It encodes CASAVLTDEQYF.

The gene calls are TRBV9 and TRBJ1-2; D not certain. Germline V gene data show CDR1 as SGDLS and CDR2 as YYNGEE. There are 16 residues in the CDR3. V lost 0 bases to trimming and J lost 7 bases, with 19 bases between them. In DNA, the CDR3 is TGTGCCAGCAGCGTAGATGGTCAAGGACGACTGGGTGGCTACACCTTC. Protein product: CASSVDGQGRLGGYTF.

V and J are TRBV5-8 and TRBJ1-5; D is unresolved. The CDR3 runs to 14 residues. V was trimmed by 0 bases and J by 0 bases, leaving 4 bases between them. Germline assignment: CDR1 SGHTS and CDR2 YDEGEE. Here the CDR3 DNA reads TGTGCCAGCAGCTTGGGGTATAGCAATCAGCCCCAGCATTTT. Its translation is CASSLGYSNQPQHF.

The CDR3 bases are TGTTTGGGCCAAACAACACCAAATGAGCAGTTCTTC. Its protein product is CLGQTTPNEQFF. The chain couples TRBV30 to TRBJ2-1; D unresolved. CDR3 size: 12 residues. Germline CDR1 and CDR2: GTSNPN and SVGIG (reference sequence).

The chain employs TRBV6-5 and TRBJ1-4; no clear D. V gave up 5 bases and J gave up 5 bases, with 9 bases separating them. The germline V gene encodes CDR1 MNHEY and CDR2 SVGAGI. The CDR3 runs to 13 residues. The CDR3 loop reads CASSQRQNEKLFF. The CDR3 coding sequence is TGTGCCAGCAGTCAACGCCAAAATGAAAAACTGTTTTTT.

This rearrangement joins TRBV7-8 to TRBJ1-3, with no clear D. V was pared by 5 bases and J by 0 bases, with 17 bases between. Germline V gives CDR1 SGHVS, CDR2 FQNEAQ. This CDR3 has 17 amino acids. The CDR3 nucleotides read TGTGCCAGCAGCCCAGAGGGCAGATCTTACTCTGGAAACACCATATATTTT. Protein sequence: CASSPEGRSYSGNTIYF.

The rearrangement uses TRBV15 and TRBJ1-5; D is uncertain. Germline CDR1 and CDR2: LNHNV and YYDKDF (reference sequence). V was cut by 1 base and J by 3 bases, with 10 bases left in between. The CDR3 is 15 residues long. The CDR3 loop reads CATSRAGSSNQPQHF. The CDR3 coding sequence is TGTGCCACCAGCAGAGCGGGGTCCTCCAATCAGCCCCAGCATTTT.

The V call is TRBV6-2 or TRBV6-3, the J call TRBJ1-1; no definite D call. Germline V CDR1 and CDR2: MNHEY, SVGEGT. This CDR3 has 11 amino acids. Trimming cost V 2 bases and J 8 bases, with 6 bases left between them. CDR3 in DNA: TGTGCCAGCAGTTACCCAGGAGAAGCTTTCTTT. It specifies CASSYPGEAFF.

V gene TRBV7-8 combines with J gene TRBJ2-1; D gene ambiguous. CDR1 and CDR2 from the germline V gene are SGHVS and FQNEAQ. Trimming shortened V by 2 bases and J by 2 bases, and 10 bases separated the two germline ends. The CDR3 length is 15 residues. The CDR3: CASSLIDSPYNEQFF. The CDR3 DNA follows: TGTGCCAGCAGCTTAATCGATAGTCCCTACAATGAGCAGTTCTTC.

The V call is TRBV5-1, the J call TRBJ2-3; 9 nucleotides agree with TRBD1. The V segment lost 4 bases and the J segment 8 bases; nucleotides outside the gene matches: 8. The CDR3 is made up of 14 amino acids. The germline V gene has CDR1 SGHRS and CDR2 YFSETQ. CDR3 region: CASSGDRDRTTQYF. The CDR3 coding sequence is TGCGCCAGCAGCGGGGACAGGGATCGGACTACGCAGTATTTT.

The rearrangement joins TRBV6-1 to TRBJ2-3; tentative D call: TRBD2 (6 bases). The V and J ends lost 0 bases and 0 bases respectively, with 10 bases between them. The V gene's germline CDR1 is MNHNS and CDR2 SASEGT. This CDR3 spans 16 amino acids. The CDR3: CASSEAGGASTDTQYF. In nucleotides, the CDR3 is TGTGCCAGCAGTGAAGCTGGCGGGGCGAGCACAGATACGCAGTATTTT.

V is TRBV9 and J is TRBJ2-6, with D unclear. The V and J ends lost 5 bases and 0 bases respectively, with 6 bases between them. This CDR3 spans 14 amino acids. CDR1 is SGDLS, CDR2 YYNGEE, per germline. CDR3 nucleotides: TGTGCCAGCAGTCCCTACTCTGGGGCCAACGTCCTGACTTTC. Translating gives CASSPYSGANVLTF.

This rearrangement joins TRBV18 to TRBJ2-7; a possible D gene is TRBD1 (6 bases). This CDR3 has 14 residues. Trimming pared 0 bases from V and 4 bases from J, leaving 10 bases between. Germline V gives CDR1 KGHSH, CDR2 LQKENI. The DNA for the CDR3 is TGTGCCAGCTCACCACCGGGACATCCGTACGAGCAGTACTTC. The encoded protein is CASSPPGHPYEQYF.

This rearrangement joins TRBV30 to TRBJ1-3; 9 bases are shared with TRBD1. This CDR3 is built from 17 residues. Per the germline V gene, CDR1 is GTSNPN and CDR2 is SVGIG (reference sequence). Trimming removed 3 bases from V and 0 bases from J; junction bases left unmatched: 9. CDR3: CAWRPTGTGISGNTIYF. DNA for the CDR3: TGTGCCTGGAGGCCGACCGGGACAGGGATCTCTGGAAACACCATATATTTT.

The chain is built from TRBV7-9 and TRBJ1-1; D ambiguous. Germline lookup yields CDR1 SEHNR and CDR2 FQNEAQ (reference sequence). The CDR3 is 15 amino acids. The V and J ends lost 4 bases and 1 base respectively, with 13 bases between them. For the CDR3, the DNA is TGTGCCAGCAGCTCCCGACAAGGGTCGAACACTGAAGCTTTCTTT. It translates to CASSSRQGSNTEAFF.

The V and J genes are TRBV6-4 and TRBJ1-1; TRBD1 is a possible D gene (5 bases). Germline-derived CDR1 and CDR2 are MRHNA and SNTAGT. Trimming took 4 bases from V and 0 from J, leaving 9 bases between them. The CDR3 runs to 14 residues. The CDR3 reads CASSVGGMNTEAFF. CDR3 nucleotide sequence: TGTGCCAGCAGTGTGGGGGGAATGAACACTGAAGCTTTCTTT.

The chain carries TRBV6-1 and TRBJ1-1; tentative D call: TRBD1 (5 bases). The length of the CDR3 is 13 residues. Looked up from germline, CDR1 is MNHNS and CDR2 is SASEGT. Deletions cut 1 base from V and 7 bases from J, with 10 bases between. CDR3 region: CASSEVAQGEAFF. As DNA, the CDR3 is TGTGCCAGCAGTGAAGTGGCCCAGGGTGAAGCTTTCTTT.

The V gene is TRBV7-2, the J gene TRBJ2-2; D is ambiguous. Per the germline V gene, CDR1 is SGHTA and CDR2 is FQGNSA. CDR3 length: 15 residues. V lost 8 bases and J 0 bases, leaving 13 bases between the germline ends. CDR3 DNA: TGTGCCAGCTATTGGAAAATGACGAACACCGGGGAGCTGTTTTTT. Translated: CASYWKMTNTGELFF.

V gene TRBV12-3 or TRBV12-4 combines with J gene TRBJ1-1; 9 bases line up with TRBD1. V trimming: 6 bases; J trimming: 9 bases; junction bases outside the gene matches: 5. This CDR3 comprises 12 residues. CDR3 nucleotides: TGTGCCAGCAGCCCCGGACAGGGGAAAGCTTTCTTT. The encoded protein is CASSPGQGKAFF.